This T cell receptor (beta chain) was found in a study of cytomegalovirus exposure and HLA in healthy donors. Broader study findings: The TCR clusters that emerged in the first cohort tended, a later analysis found, to co-occur in the 120 or so validation repertoires.

It was the roughly 110-subject validation cohort, separate from the 666-subject first cohort, to which the donors belonged. In regard to this clone: Its target is unknown.

Some clones are missing from TCRdb's copy, which holds only in-frame ones; the method was immunoSEQ multiplex PCR. This table holds some 230,000 clones, 75% to 95% found once. The CDR3 is 18 residues long. J was trimmed by 6 bases and V by 1 base; bases with no gene match: 7. The germline gives CDR1 SGHAT, CDR2 FQNNGV. The chain recombines TRBV11-2 with TRBJ1-6, with 12 bases aligning to TRBD1. What was sequenced was PBMCs. This receptor was obtained from a woman under 30 in good health and CMV-seronegative. The CDR3: CASSLVKGQGATNSPLHF. As DNA, the CDR3 is TGTGCCAGCAGCTTAGTCAAGGGACAGGGGGCAACTAATTCACCCCTCCACTTT.